The clone carrying this T cell receptor (beta chain) was recorded a few times. No antigen is known for it. The sample belongs to a study of human T cells and chemical hapten exposure. Study-level information: TCR yields differed between samples (mainly from small differences in pooled library volume).

The germline V gene has CDR1 MDHEN and CDR2 SYDVKM. The CDR3 loop spans 13 amino acids. V was pared by 6 bases and J by 10 bases, with 13 bases between. Study results and limitations: Patch test score rose with PT1 expanded TCR count, significant at thresholds 8, 16 and 32, not 4.

Sample time point: patch test 1, 2 weeks after DPC sensitization. Treatment specified: therapeutic diphenylcyclopropenone sensitization with weekly scalp DPC. TCRdb used MiXCR to reprocess the RACE reads, holding one entry per CDR3 protein. Of about 340,000 distinct CDR3 sequences listed, about 7% are singletons. This specimen was whole blood, taken in connection with sensitization to the hapten diphenylcyclopropenone (DPC). The chain is built from TRBV28 and TRBJ1-6, with a tentative D call TRBD1 (6 bases). This receptor was obtained from a woman aged 18-29 years with alopecia areata. Some clones in this sample may be carry-over from other donors' samples. This CDR3 reads CASRQGLGSPLHF. CDR3 bases: TGTGCCAGCAGACAGGGTCTAGGGTCACCCCTCCACTTT.